This T cell receptor (beta chain) was retrieved from a study of T cells in Graves' hyperthyroidism and ophthalmopathy. Ten or more counts support this clonotype. In the ophthalmopathy cohort, Clinical Activity Score was at least 3, NOSPECS grade at least 4, and duration under 3 months. V was cut by 5 bases and J by 6 bases, with 17 bases left in between. CDR1 MNHEY and CDR2 SMNVEV come from the germline V gene (reference sequence). This CDR3 region has 14 residues. Amplified regions were TCR beta CDR3 sequences from RNA transcripts. Researchers ran a first-round RT-PCR on the TCR CDR3 using the HTBI primer set. In TCRdb, the multiplex PCR reads were re-called with MiXCR into one record per CDR3 protein. The sample yields hundreds of thousands of distinct CDR3 sequences, around 22% seen once.

The clonotype comes from a woman aged 25 to 39 with Graves' ophthalmopathy. V usage is TRBV27 and J usage is TRBJ2-7; D not resolved. The sample consisted of blood. CDR3 sequence reads: CASSPNVRLFEQYF. DNA of the CDR3: TGTGCCAGCAGTCCCAACGTCCGGCTATTCGAGCAGTACTTC.